This T cell receptor (beta chain) comes out of a study of CXCR3-negative and CXCR3-positive naive CD8 T cells (dated by TCRdb to about 2019). In the study overall: In total, about 135 million TRB reads were obtained, or roughly 1.5 +/- 0.3 million reads per library. For the TRBV-TRBJ cluster analysis, the naive subsets came from roughly 5 donors, while the memory cells came from 3 donors. The diversity and physicochemical repertoire analyses included more than nine donors pooled from two independent experiments.

Reads for this sample came from a NextSeq 550. The Human TCR Profiling Kit (MiLaboratory) was used to prepare UMI-labeled 5' RACE TRB cDNA libraries. cDNA synthesis used the entire amount of extracted RNA, and PCR amplification then used the entire amount of cDNA produced. Libraries were prepared in parallel using an identical number of PCR cycles. From the authors' description of their analysis: With a minimum of two reads required per UMI, MIGEC and MiXCR pulled out about 52,000 +/- 9,100 unique UMI-labeled TRB cDNA molecules from each library. On average, approximately 40,000 +/- 10,000 functional in-frame TRB CDR3 nucleotide clonotypes lacking stop codons were found per library. After downsampling to 5000 UMI-labeled TRB molecules per sample, diversity metrics such as normalized Shannon-Wiener and Chao1 were calculated in VDJtools. VDJtools computed clonotype-size-weighted physicochemical properties of the central five CDR3 residues: interaction energy, strength, volume and Kidera factor 4. TCRdb reanalyzed the reads, keeping one entry per CDR3 protein sequence and omitting DNA. What appears here as the V and J calls and clone size reflects TCRdb's work, not the paper's. The sample table on file contains over 150,000 distinct CDR3 sequences. About 0.48% of the sample lies in the top ten.

Each CD8+ T cell subset was flow-sorted in triplicate, and 300,000 or so cells per subset were placed directly into RLT lysis buffer. To keep memory contaminants out, a stringent definition of naive CD8+ T cells was applied: CD45RO-CCR7+CD27+CD95-. Peripheral blood mononuclear cells were isolated from buffy coats by standard density gradient centrifugation. A FACSAria III was used to flow-sort naive CD8+ T cells into CXCR3-negative and CXCR3-positive populations. An RNeasy Mini Kit was used to extract total RNA from the sorted cells. With respect to this clonotype: The antigen it recognizes is unknown.

The germline V gene yields LGHNT for CDR1 and FRNRAP for CDR2. The CDR3 runs 16 residues from the cysteine to the phenylalanine. No DNA accompanies this entry. What the study reported, not specific to this receptor: Freshly isolated PBMCs were used for most assays because CXCR3 expression went down partially after cryopreservation. Within the same donor, TRBV-TRBJ usage looked similar between naive CXCR3-negative and CXCR3-positive cells, but memory cells had distinct patterns. TRB CDR3s from CXCR3-positive naive cells showed higher hydrophobicity (lower Kidera factor 4), lower energy, and higher strength and volume indices than CXCR3-negative naive cells. Comparably high repertoire diversity was found in both naive subsets, whereas much lower repertoire diversity was found in memory CD8+ T cells. Surface CD5, linked to self-reactivity in mice, was comparable between naive subsets; TCR interaction strength was therefore also inferred from TRB CDR3 physicochemical properties.

The chain links TRBV12-5 with TRBJ2-1; the TCRdb D gene call, TRBD1, has no DNA to confirm it. Sequenced material: naive CXCR3+ CD8+ T cells from blood. What this sample's cell subset or site label stands for: CD45RO-CCR7+CD27+CD95- naive CD8+ T cells expressing CXCR3 (TNR3+). The source of this sequence is a human donor in good health. Some clones in this sample may be carry-over from other donors' samples. CDR3 loop: CASGFTAGTVGNEQFF.